This TCR beta chain was identified in a study of siplizumab effects on memory and regulatory T cells. This table comes from immunoSEQ multiplex PCR, and its TCRdb copy is limited to in-frame clones, with some not included. The repertoire has 100,000 or so clones, approximately 91% of them found once; the top ten carry about 2.6%. The specimen was CD4+ T cells sorted from blood. The source is a human donor in good health. Some clones in this sample may be carry-over from other donors' samples.

The CDR3 is CASSVAPPDLSTDTQYF. The DNA for the CDR3 is TGTGCCAGCAGCGTAGCCCCCCCGGATCTTAGCACAGATACGCAGTATTTT. The chain recombines TRBV9 with TRBJ2-3, with no clear D. Looked up from germline, CDR1 is SGDLS and CDR2 is YYNGEE. The length of the CDR3 is 17 residues. The V end lost 0 bases, the J end lost 0 bases, and 14 bases lay between the germline ends.